This TCR beta chain was obtained from a study of blood T cell repertoires in COVID-19. The CDR3 runs to 13 residues. Trimming took 3 bases from V and 2 from J, leaving 7 bases between them. Germline lookup yields CDR1 SGDLS and CDR2 YYNGEE. Sequencing was performed with immunoSEQ multiplex PCR; in TCRdb, only in-frame clones are kept and a portion is missing. The sample carries about 320,000 clones, roughly 90% recorded once. J is TRBJ2-3 and V is TRBV9, with D unresolved. The TCR originated in a man aged 60-69 years who had recovered from COVID-19. The sequenced sample consisted of PBMCs or T cells enriched from blood (not recorded which). The CDR3 protein is CASSAGFTDTQYF. In DNA, the CDR3 is TGTGCCAGCAGCGCTGGCTTCACAGATACGCAGTATTTT.